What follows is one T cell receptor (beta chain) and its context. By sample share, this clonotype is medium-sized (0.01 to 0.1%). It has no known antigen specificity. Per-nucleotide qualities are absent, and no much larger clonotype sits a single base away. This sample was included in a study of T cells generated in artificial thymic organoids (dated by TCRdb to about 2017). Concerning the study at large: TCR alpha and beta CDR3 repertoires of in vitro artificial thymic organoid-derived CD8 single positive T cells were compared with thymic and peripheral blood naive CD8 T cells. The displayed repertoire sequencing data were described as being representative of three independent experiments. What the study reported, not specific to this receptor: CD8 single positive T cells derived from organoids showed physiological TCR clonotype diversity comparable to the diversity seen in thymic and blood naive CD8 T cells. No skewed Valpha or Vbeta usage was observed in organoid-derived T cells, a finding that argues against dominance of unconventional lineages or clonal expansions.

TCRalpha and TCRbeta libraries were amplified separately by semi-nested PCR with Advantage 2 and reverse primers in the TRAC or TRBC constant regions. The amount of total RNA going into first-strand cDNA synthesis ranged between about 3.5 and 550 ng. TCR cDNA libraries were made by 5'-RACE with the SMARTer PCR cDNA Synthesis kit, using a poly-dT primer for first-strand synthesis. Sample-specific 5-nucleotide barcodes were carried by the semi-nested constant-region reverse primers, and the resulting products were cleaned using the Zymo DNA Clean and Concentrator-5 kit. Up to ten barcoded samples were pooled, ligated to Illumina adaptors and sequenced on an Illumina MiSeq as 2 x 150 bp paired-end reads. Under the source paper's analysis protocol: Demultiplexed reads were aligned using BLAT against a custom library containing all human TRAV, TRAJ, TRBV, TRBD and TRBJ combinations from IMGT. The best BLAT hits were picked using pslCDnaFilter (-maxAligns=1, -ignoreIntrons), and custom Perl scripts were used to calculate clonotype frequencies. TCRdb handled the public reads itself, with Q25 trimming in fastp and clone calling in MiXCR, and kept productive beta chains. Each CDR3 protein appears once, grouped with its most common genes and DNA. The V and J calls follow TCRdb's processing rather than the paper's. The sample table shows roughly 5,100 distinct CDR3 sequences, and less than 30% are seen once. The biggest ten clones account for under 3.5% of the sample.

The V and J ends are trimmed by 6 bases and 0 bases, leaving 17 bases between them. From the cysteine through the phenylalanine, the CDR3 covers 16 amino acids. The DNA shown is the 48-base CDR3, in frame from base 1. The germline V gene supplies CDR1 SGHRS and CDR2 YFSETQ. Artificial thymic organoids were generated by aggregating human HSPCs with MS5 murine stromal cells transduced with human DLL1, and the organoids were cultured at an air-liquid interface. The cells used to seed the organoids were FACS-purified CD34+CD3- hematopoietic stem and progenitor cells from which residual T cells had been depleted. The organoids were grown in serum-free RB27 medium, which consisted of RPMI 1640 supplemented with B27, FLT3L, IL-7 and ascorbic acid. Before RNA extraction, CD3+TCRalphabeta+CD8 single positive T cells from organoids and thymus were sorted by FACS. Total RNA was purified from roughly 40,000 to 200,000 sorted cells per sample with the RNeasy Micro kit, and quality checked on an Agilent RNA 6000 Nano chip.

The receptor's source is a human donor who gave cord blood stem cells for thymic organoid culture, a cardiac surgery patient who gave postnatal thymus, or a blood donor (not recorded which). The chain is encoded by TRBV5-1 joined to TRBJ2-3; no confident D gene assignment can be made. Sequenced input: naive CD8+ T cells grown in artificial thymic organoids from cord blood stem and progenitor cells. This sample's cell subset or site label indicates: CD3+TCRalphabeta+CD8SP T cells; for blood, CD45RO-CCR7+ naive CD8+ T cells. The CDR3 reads CASTDPRCSSTDTQYF. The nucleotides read TGCGCCAGCACCGACCCCCGCTGTTCTAGCACAGATACGCAGTATTTT.